This TCR beta chain stems from a study of shared clonotypes between healthy human individuals. Study context: Each donor's CD8 memory used one plate, CD8 naive two, each CD4 subset three.

TCRdb's table, derived via immunoSEQ multiplex PCR, lists solely in-frame clones and lacks some. Here the sample spans around 620,000 clones, 85% to 95% being singletons. Terminally differentiated effector memory CD45RA+ cells were excluded from the naive CD8 cells, which were CD45RO-negative and positively selected for CCR7. Those who donated were healthy HIV-negative adults, with no recent acute infections or vaccinations reported. This TCR was sampled from a woman in her 30s in good health. The sequenced sample was naive CD8+ T cells sorted from blood.

The CDR3 bases are TGTGCCAGCAGTTCCTCTAGGCGGGCGGGAGTTGCAGATACGCAGTATTTT. This gives the protein CASSSSRRAGVADTQYF. V and J are TRBV2 and TRBJ2-3; 7 bases agree with TRBD2. V lost 5 bases, J lost 4 bases, and 15 bases stayed unmatched. The germline CDR1 and CDR2 sequences are SNHLY and FYNNEI. The CDR3 is 17 residues long.